Following are 3 T cell receptor beta chains from one sample sequenced in a study of cytomegalovirus exposure and HLA in healthy donors. Primers: 60 Vbeta forward and 13 Jbeta reverse. Profiled with immunoSEQ multiplex PCR; TCRdb holds only in-frame clones, not every one. Of approximately 100,000 clones listed, roughly 79% are singletons. The specimen was PBMCs. The receptors were gathered from a man aged 50-59 years in good health and CMV-seropositive.

The V and J genes are TRBV5-1 and TRBJ2-7; tentatively, D is TRBD2 (5 bases). Trimming took 8 bases from V and 4 from J, leaving 19 bases between them. The germline CDR1 and CDR2 sequences are SGHRS and YFSETQ. This CDR3 comprises 14 residues. The DNA of the CDR3 is TGCGCCAGTCAGCTAGCAGGAGATGCATACGAGCAGTACTTC. Encoded protein: CASQLAGDAYEQYF.

This clone was observed a few times. This rearrangement joins TRBV28 to TRBJ2-3; possibly TRBD2 for D (6 bases). The CDR3 totals 14 residues. Trimming shortened V by 6 bases and J by 4 bases, and 14 bases separated the two germline ends. Germline CDR1 MDHEN, CDR2 SYDVKM. The CDR3 region is CASSTTASADTQYF. The CDR3 nucleotides are TGTGCCAGCAGCACGACCGCTAGCGCAGATACGCAGTATTTT.

The rearrangement joins TRBV18 to TRBJ1-2, with D perhaps matching TRBD1 (5 bases). With 2 bases removed from V and 1 base from J, the gap between germline ends came to 11 bases. Germline CDR1 is KGHSH and CDR2 is LQKENI. This CDR3 has 15 residues. The CDR3, as DNA: TGTGCCAGCTCACCATCGACAGACCGTAACTATGGCTACACCTTC. Translation gives CASSPSTDRNYGYTF.